The present TCR beta chain was sequenced within a study of blood T cell repertoires in COVID-19. Study summary: The United States, Italy and Spain were the sources of the acute and convalescent COVID-19 samples. PBMCs, B-cell-depleted T cells, or T cells provided the cDNA or gDNA that made up the material.

V was clipped by 5 bases and J by 3 bases; unmatched bases: 5. The CDR3 is 14 amino acids. Germline-derived CDR1 and CDR2 are MDHEN and SYDVKM. As processed by the authors: Estimates of nucleated cell counts were drawn from the amplification of reference gene primers. Sequenced by immunoSEQ multiplex PCR; TCRdb stores in-frame clones only, minus some. Clone size and the V and J calls come from that table; the DNA yielded D and trimming. The sample carries about 210,000 clones, approximately 84% recorded once. This sequence originates from a woman aged 45-60 years with active or convalescent COVID-19. Specimen: peripheral blood. The gene calls are TRBV28 and TRBJ2-7; 9 bases are shared with TRBD1. The CDR3 nucleotides read TGTGCCAGCAGTGCCGGGACAGGGTACTACGAGCAGTACTTC. This translates into CASSAGTGYYEQYF. Using reference TRBV28 and TRBJ2-7 for the parts outside the CDR3, the full variable domain is DVKVTQSSRYLVKRTGEKVFLECVQDMDHENMFWYRQDPGLGLRLIYFSYDVKMKEKGDIPEGYSVSREKKERFSLILESASTNQTSMYLCASSAGTGYYEQYFGPGTRLTVT.